This T cell receptor (beta chain) was sequenced during a study of blood T cell repertoires in COVID-19. Whole-study context: Nucleic acid was either cDNA or gDNA, and it came from T cells, B-cell-depleted T cells, or PBMCs.

This clone rates as medium-sized (0.01 to 0.1%). Assay used: immunoSEQ multiplex PCR; TCRdb lists only in-frame clones, some missing. Of about 81,000 clones listed, more than 80% are singletons. There are 15 residues in the CDR3. CDR1 is LNHDA and CDR2 is SQIVND in the germline V gene (reference sequence). V lost 1 base and J lost 2, with 10 bases in between. The clonotype was recovered from a human donor in a cohort sampled during active COVID-19. V is TRBV19 and J is TRBJ2-3, with D possibly matching TRBD2 (7 bases). Sequenced: peripheral blood. CDR3: CASSIGRGHTDTQYF. DNA for the CDR3: TGTGCCAGTAGTATAGGGCGGGGGCACACAGATACGCAGTATTTT.